This is a list of T cell receptor beta chains from one sample in a study of OX40 agonist ivuxolimab in advanced cancers. TCRdb's copy holds only in-frame clones and misses some; the assay was immunoSEQ multiplex PCR. The sample yields 95,000 to 150,000 clones, roughly 93% seen once. The sample consisted of CD4+ or CD8+ T cells sorted from blood, taken in a trial of the OX40 agonist ivuxolimab. Receptor source: an adult with an advanced solid tumor such as melanoma, head and neck, liver or kidney cancer. Both conserved end residues are part of each CDR3. A D gene is named only where the DNA matches it firmly. A row's size may be missing; if present it is once, few, many or a size class.

j_call: TRBJ2-3
clone_size: NA
d_call: TRBD2
v_call: TRBV27
cdr3_nt: TGTGCCAGCAGTTTAACTAGCGGGAGTAGAGATACGCAGTATTTT
cdr3_aa: CASSLTSGSRDTQYF

j_call: TRBJ1-1
clone_size: NA
d_call: TRBD1
v_call: TRBV2
cdr3_nt: TGTGCCAGCAGTCCTACCGGGACAGAGTACACTGAAGCTTTCTTT
cdr3_aa: CASSPTGTEYTEAFF

j_call: TRBJ1-1
clone_size: NA
d_call: NA
v_call: TRBV5-5
cdr3_nt: TGTGCCAGCAGCTTGGTGGCGGGCCAGGCACCTCTTAGCACTGAAGCTTTCTTT
cdr3_aa: CASSLVAGQAPLSTEAFF

j_call: TRBJ2-3
clone_size: NA
d_call: TRBD1
v_call: TRBV6-5
cdr3_nt: TGTGCCAGCAGTTACCGGCAGGGGGGCACAGATACGCAGTATTTT
cdr3_aa: CASSYRQGGTDTQYF

j_call: TRBJ1-6
clone_size: few
d_call: NA
v_call: TRBV30
cdr3_nt: TGTGCCTGGAGTGTACGACGGGGCCCAAATTCACCCCTCCACTTT
cdr3_aa: CAWSVRRGPNSPLHF

j_call: TRBJ1-4
clone_size: NA
d_call: TRBD1
v_call: TRBV7-2
cdr3_nt: TGTGCCAGCAGCCTGGACAGGGGGACTAATGAAAAACTGTTTTTT
cdr3_aa: CASSLDRGTNEKLFF

j_call: TRBJ1-2
clone_size: NA
d_call: TRBD1
v_call: TRBV6-6
cdr3_nt: TGTGCCAGCAGAACAGGGGGCACAGCTAACTATGGCTACACCTTC
cdr3_aa: CASRTGGTANYGYTF

j_call: TRBJ1-2
clone_size: NA
d_call: NA
v_call: TRBV15
cdr3_nt: TGTGCCACCAGCAGAGATCAGGTTAACTATGGCTACACCTTC
cdr3_aa: CATSRDQVNYGYTF

j_call: TRBJ2-1
clone_size: NA
d_call: TRBD2
v_call: TRBV7-9
cdr3_nt: TGTGCCAGCAGCACCGCCTCTAGCGGTTGGGGCAATGAGCAGTTCTTC
cdr3_aa: CASSTASSGWGNEQFF

j_call: TRBJ2-7
clone_size: few
d_call: NA
v_call: TRBV29-1
cdr3_nt: TGCAGCGTGGCCAGGGTGGAGGACTACGAGCAGTACTTC
cdr3_aa: CSVARVEDYEQYF

j_call: TRBJ1-2
clone_size: once
d_call: TRBD1
v_call: TRBV4-1
cdr3_nt: TGCGCCAGCAGCCTTAGGTTGGGACAGGGGATCACCTTC
cdr3_aa: CASSLRLGQGITF

j_call: TRBJ1-2
clone_size: once
d_call: TRBD1
v_call: TRBV9
cdr3_nt: TGTGCCAGCAGCGCTGGACAGGGGATAGACTATGGCTACACCTTC
cdr3_aa: CASSAGQGIDYGYTF

j_call: TRBJ2-2
clone_size: NA
d_call: NA
v_call: TRBV9
cdr3_nt: TGTGCCAGCAGCCCCCCAGTGGGGCAGAGCGGGGAGCTGTTTTTT
cdr3_aa: CASSPPVGQSGELFF

j_call: TRBJ2-1
clone_size: once
d_call: TRBD2
v_call: TRBV27
cdr3_nt: TGTGCCAGCAGGCCCCCCCCTTTAGCGGGAGCTGAGCAGTTCTTC
cdr3_aa: CASRPPPLAGAEQFF

j_call: TRBJ2-6
clone_size: NA
d_call: NA
v_call: TRBV5-1
cdr3_nt: TGCGCCAGCAGCTTAGGGGGGACCCTAAGAGGGGCCAACGTCCTGACTTTC
cdr3_aa: CASSLGGTLRGANVLTF

j_call: TRBJ2-1
clone_size: NA
d_call: TRBD2
v_call: TRBV7-9
cdr3_nt: TGTGCCAGCAGCTTAACCCTCCGGACTAGCGGGAGACTCCATGAGCAGTTCTTC
cdr3_aa: CASSLTLRTSGRLHEQFF

j_call: TRBJ2-7
clone_size: NA
d_call: NA
v_call: TRBV7-8
cdr3_nt: TGTGCCAGCAGCTTAGTTTCGGGAGACTACGAGCAGTACTTC
cdr3_aa: CASSLVSGDYEQYF

j_call: TRBJ2-1
clone_size: NA
d_call: NA
v_call: TRBV21-1
cdr3_nt: TGTGCCAGCAGGACCAACAGGGGCAGGGGAGATTTGTTCTTC
cdr3_aa: CASRTNRGRGDLFF

j_call: TRBJ2-1
clone_size: NA
d_call: NA
v_call: TRBV18
cdr3_nt: TGTGCCAGCTCACCAAAAACAGGTTGGGATGAGCAGTTCTTC
cdr3_aa: CASSPKTGWDEQFF

j_call: TRBJ1-4
clone_size: NA
d_call: NA
v_call: TRBV4-2
cdr3_nt: TGTGCCAGCAGCCGAAACGAGGAAAAACTGTTTTTT
cdr3_aa: CASSRNEEKLFF

j_call: TRBJ1-1
clone_size: NA
d_call: TRBD1
v_call: TRBV27
cdr3_nt: TGTGCCCCCTCCACAGGGGCGGGGTGTTTCTTT
cdr3_aa: CAPSTGAGCFF

j_call: TRBJ2-5
clone_size: NA
d_call: NA
v_call: TRBV7-2
cdr3_nt: TGTGCCAGCAGCTTCCAAGGGGGCCAAGAGACCCAGTACTTC
cdr3_aa: CASSFQGGQETQYF